These 21 T cell receptor beta chains share one sample of origin, sequenced in a study of blood T cells in healthy people across ages (dated by TCRdb to 2014 to 2015). Library method: 5' RACE. A second 7 to 11 cycle PCR used a sample-barcoded 5' primer and a J-beta primer mix. In-frame beta chains were kept once TCRdb had trimmed the public reads at Q25 with fastp and called clones with MiXCR. A single entry per CDR3 protein holds the most common genes and DNA from its merged rows. In all, the sample holds fewer than 2,000,000 distinct CDR3 sequences, and about 39% of those were seen once. 20% to 25% of the sample rests with the top ten. Sample: blood. These receptor sequences come from a human donor in good health.

The CDR3 is CASSLWGSGDHEETQYF. CDR3 in DNA: TGCGCCAGCAGCTTGTGGGGTAGCGGGGATCATGAAGAGACCCAGTACTTC. The V call is TRBV5-1, the J call TRBJ2-5, with 8 bases matching TRBD2. The CDR3 contains 17 residues. The germline CDR1 and CDR2 sequences are SGHRS and YFSETQ. V trimming: 1 base; J trimming: 3 bases; junction bases outside the gene matches: 11.

A few counts support this clonotype. The V and J genes are TRBV20-1 and TRBJ2-1; TRBD2 is a possible D gene (5 bases). Germline CDR1 is DFQATT and CDR2 is SNEGSKA (reference sequence). This CDR3 spans 17 amino acids. V shed 1 base and J shed 4 bases, with 20 bases lying between them. The CDR3 protein is CSARATWATRGYNEQFF. DNA for the CDR3: TGCAGTGCTAGAGCTACATGGGCCACTCGGGGTTACAATGAGCAGTTCTTC.

The CDR3 coding sequence is TGTGCCATCAGAGGACTAGCGGGGGACTCCTACAATGAGCAGTTCTTC. Translated: CAIRGLAGDSYNEQFF. The chain employs TRBV3-1 and TRBJ2-1; 13 bases are a match to TRBD2. The V gene end was trimmed by 10 bases and the J gene end by 0 bases; junction bases not matched to a gene: 6. The CDR3 has 16 amino acids. Germline values: CDR1 LGHDT, CDR2 YNNKEL (reference sequence).

The sample holds a few counts of this clonotype. Here the CDR3 reads CASSVMGANTEAFF. Here the CDR3 DNA reads TGTGCCAGCAGTGTTATGGGGGCGAACACTGAAGCTTTCTTT. The V call is TRBV2, the J call TRBJ1-1; tentatively, D is TRBD1 (6 bases). Trimming took off 4 bases at V and 1 base at J, with 10 bases between the two ends. CDR3 length equals 14 residues. Germline-derived CDR1 and CDR2 are SNHLY and FYNNEI.

This clonotype came up once. The rearrangement links TRBV11-2 to TRBJ2-1, with 7 bases lining up with TRBD2. The CDR3 has 15 residues. With 5 bases clipped from V and 7 bases from J, the junction kept 11 bases outside the gene matches. Per the germline V gene, CDR1 is SGHAT and CDR2 is FQNNGV. The CDR3 DNA sequence: TGTGCCAGCAGCCGCCAGACATCTAGCGGAAATGAGCAGTTCTTC. Translation gives CASSRQTSSGNEQFF.

In this sample, this clonotype turned up a few times. This CDR3 is CASSPIQGIGQPQHF. CDR3 bases: TGTGCCAGCAGCCCAATACAGGGGATAGGTCAGCCCCAGCATTTT. The chain joins TRBV7-8 to TRBJ1-5; 7 bases align to TRBD1. Per the germline V gene, CDR1 is SGHVS and CDR2 is FQNEAQ. V trimming: 5 bases; J trimming: 6 bases; junction bases outside the gene matches: 10. This CDR3 is 15 amino acids long.

There are a few counts of this clonotype. This chain joins TRBV4-1 and TRBJ1-4, with D unresolved. This CDR3 has 14 residues. In germline, CDR1 is MGHRA, CDR2 YSYEKL. V was clipped by 2 bases and J by 7 bases, with 11 bases between them. The CDR3: CASSQTGLAEKLFF. The CDR3 DNA reads TGCGCCAGCAGCCAAACGGGGTTGGCTGAAAAACTGTTTTTT.

This clonotype was counted between two and nine times. Here the CDR3 reads CASTDPNEKLFF. The CDR3 coding sequence is TGTGCCAGCACCGATCCCAATGAAAAACTGTTTTTT. V gene TRBV7-2 combines with J gene TRBJ1-4; no clear D gene. Trimming took 7 bases from V and 5 from J, leaving 8 bases between them. Germline assignment: CDR1 SGHTA and CDR2 FQGNSA. The CDR3 totals 12 residues.

This clonotype occurred a few times. A junction boundary mismatches the germline segment, possibly from a read error. The chain combines TRBV28 with TRBJ1-2, with D unresolved. This CDR3 spans 16 amino acids. Germline V CDR1 and CDR2: MDHEN, SYDVKM. CDR3 protein: CASSLLTGRGNDGYTF. CDR3 DNA sequence: TGTGCCAGCAGTTTATTAACGGGTCGGGGTAACGATGGCTACACCTTC.

This clonotype has more than one count but fewer than ten. The rearrangement links TRBV5-1 to TRBJ1-1; possibly TRBD1 for D (6 bases). CDR3 length equals 17 residues. V shed 0 bases and J shed 2 bases, with 17 bases lying between them. Looked up from germline, CDR1 is SGHRS and CDR2 is YFSETQ. Here the CDR3 DNA reads TGCGCCAGCAGCTTGGTTACAGGGAGACCTCACAACACTGAAGCTTTCTTT. It codes for CASSLVTGRPHNTEAFF.

This clonotype has just a few counts. The chain uses TRBV7-2 and TRBJ1-1, with TRBD1 matching over 8 bases. Germline V gives CDR1 SGHTA, CDR2 FQGNSA. Trimming at V came to 5 bases and at J to 9 bases, leaving 8 bases not matched to a gene. This CDR3 has 13 amino acids. In nucleotides, the CDR3 is TGTGCCAGCAGCCCCGGGACAGGCGGCCAAGCTTTCTTT. Translation gives CASSPGTGGQAFF.

This rearrangement joins TRBV10-3 to TRBJ2-7; D not certain. V gave up 6 bases and J gave up 4 bases, with 10 bases separating them. This CDR3 has 12 amino acids. Germline CDR1 ENHRY, CDR2 SYGVKD. Here the CDR3 reads CAIRDDGYEQYF. Written as DNA, the CDR3 is TGTGCCATCAGAGATGACGGTTACGAGCAGTACTTC.

This clonotype showed up just a few times. The chain has TRBV4-3 and TRBJ1-2; no clear D. This CDR3 is 16 amino acids long. V was trimmed by 0 bases and J by 0 bases, leaving 11 bases between them. Looked up from germline, CDR1 is LGHNA and CDR2 is YSLEER. This CDR3 is CASSQDSLRSNYGYTF. DNA for the CDR3: TGCGCCAGCAGCCAAGATTCCCTAAGATCTAACTATGGCTACACCTTC.

The chain recombines TRBV7-6 with TRBJ2-7; the D gene is possibly TRBD1 (5 bases). V was trimmed by 1 base and J by 1 base, leaving 11 bases between them. The V gene's germline CDR1 is SGHVS and CDR2 FNYEAQ. CDR3 length: 15 residues. Here the CDR3 DNA reads TGTGCCAGCAGCTTAGTAGCCGGACAATCCTACGAGCAGTACTTC. Protein sequence: CASSLVAGQSYEQYF.

The chain joins TRBV28 to TRBJ1-1; tentative D call: TRBD1 (6 bases). Per germline, CDR1 MDHEN and CDR2 SYDVKM. Trimming took off 2 bases at V and 6 bases at J, with 13 bases between the two ends. The CDR3 is 14 amino acids. In DNA form, the CDR3 reads TGTGCCAGCAGTTTAGCAGGGGTGGGACCTGAAGCTTTCTTT. This translates into CASSLAGVGPEAFF.

This chain joins TRBV5-1 and TRBJ2-5; D is perhaps TRBD1 (5 bases). The last part of the DNA fits TRBJ2-7 better; the J call may be wrong. The CDR3 extends over 13 amino acids. Per the germline V gene, CDR1 is SGHRS and CDR2 is YFSETQ. The CDR3 is CASSLGQRGEQYF. The CDR3 bases are TGCGCCAGCAGCTTGGGACAGAGAGGCGAGCAGTACTTC.

This rearrangement joins TRBV20-1 to TRBJ2-3, with a possible D match to TRBD2 (6 bases). This CDR3 region has 16 residues. Between the trimmed V and J ends, which lost 0 bases and 2 bases, there was a span of 15 bases. Germline lookup yields CDR1 DFQATT and CDR2 SNEGSKA (reference sequence). The chain's CDR3 is CSARDLLAQTTDTQYF. Here the CDR3 DNA reads TGCAGTGCTAGAGATCTCCTAGCGCAAACCACAGATACGCAGTATTTT.

This clonotype was seen ten or more times. The chain couples TRBV7-3 to TRBJ2-5, with 11 bases that match TRBD1. J lost 4 bases, V lost 8 bases, and 3 bases had no gene match. This CDR3 has 13 amino acids. Germline V gene lookup returns CDR1 SGHTA and CDR2 FQGTGA. CDR3 in amino acids: CASGQGAGETQYF. The CDR3 coding sequence is TGTGCCAGCGGACAGGGGGCTGGAGAGACCCAGTACTTC.

This clonotype was recorded a few times. The rearrangement links TRBV5-1 to TRBJ2-3; no clear D gene. This CDR3 contains 15 residues. V gave up 0 bases and J gave up 0 bases, with 8 bases separating them. Germline V CDR1 and CDR2: SGHRS, YFSETQ. The CDR3 region is CASSLDVTSTDTQYF. CDR3 DNA sequence: TGCGCCAGCAGCTTGGACGTTACTAGCACAGATACGCAGTATTTT.

This sequence joins TRBV7-2 and TRBJ2-1, with no clear D. V lost 11 bases, J lost 4 bases, and 12 bases lay in between. The germline gives CDR1 SGHTA, CDR2 FQGNSA. The CDR3 sequence is 12 residues long. DNA for the CDR3: TGTGCCCTCGGGTACGGGTACAATGAGCAGTTCTTC. Translation gives CALGYGYNEQFF.

The gene calls are TRBV12-3 or TRBV12-4 and TRBJ1-2; D perhaps matches TRBD1 (6 bases). V was shortened by 7 bases and J by 4 bases, with 16 bases between the two germline ends. The CDR3 runs to 14 residues. The CDR3 sequence is CASNGQTVGYGYTF. In DNA, the CDR3 is TGTGCCAGCAACGGACAGACAGTAGGCTATGGCTACACCTTC.